The rows below give T cell receptor beta chains drawn from one sample of a study of cytomegalovirus exposure and HLA in healthy donors. Using immunoSEQ multiplex PCR, the repertoire was profiled, and TCRdb retains in-frame clones only, with some absent. This sample has around 120,000 clones; 81% occur once, and the top ten carry around 0.7%. Sequencing used PBMCs. These receptors originate from a man younger than 30 in good health and CMV-seronegative. CDR3s include the opening cysteine and the closing phenylalanine or tryptophan. Each record gives: J gene, clone size, V gene, D gene, CDR3 protein, CDR3 DNA. D genes are given only for firm matches. A row's size may be missing; if present it is once, few, many or a size class.

j_call: TRBJ1-1
clone_size: .
v_call: TRBV9
d_call: TRBD1
cdr3_aa: CASRPPGGREGAFF
cdr3_nt: TGTGCCAGCAGACCGCCAGGGGGGCGGGAGGGAGCTTTCTTT

j_call: TRBJ1-6
clone_size: .
v_call: TRBV7-9
d_call: .
cdr3_aa: CATSPGGGPSPLHF
cdr3_nt: TGTGCCACCAGCCCCGGGGGGGGGCCCTCACCCCTCCACTTT

j_call: TRBJ2-2
clone_size: .
v_call: TRBV2
d_call: .
cdr3_aa: CASSVFTGFTGELFF
cdr3_nt: TGTGCCAGCAGTGTATTCACGGGTTTCACCGGGGAGCTGTTTTTT

j_call: TRBJ2-7
clone_size: few
v_call: TRBV5-1
d_call: .
cdr3_aa: CASSLNRDYEQYF
cdr3_nt: TGCGCCAGCAGCTTAAACAGGGACTACGAGCAGTACTTC

j_call: TRBJ1-2
clone_size: few
v_call: TRBV6-1
d_call: .
cdr3_aa: CASSDAGPYGYTF
cdr3_nt: TGTGCCAGCAGTGACGCGGGCCCCTATGGCTACACCTTC

j_call: TRBJ2-1
clone_size: .
v_call: TRBV4-3
d_call: TRBD2
cdr3_aa: CASSQAGTNYNEQFF
cdr3_nt: TGCGCCAGCAGCCAAGCCGGGACTAATTACAATGAGCAGTTCTTC

j_call: TRBJ2-2
clone_size: .
v_call: TRBV5-1
d_call: TRBD1
cdr3_aa: CASSQTGGADTGELFF
cdr3_nt: TGCGCCAGCAGCCAAACAGGGGGCGCCGACACCGGGGAGCTGTTTTTT

j_call: TRBJ1-6
clone_size: .
v_call: TRBV28
d_call: .
cdr3_aa: CASTRGKNSPLHF
cdr3_nt: TGTGCCAGCACGCGGGGAAAAAATTCACCCCTCCACTTT

j_call: TRBJ2-2
clone_size: .
v_call: TRBV27
d_call: .
cdr3_aa: CASSLWGDLNTGELFF
cdr3_nt: TGTGCCAGCAGTTTATGGGGGGACTTGAACACCGGGGAGCTGTTTTTT

j_call: TRBJ1-5
clone_size: .
v_call: TRBV7-9
d_call: TRBD1
cdr3_aa: CASSVHRGGVNQPQHF
cdr3_nt: TGTGCCAGCAGCGTACACAGGGGGGGGGTCAATCAGCCCCAGCATTTT

j_call: TRBJ2-5
clone_size: .
v_call: TRBV18
d_call: .
cdr3_aa: CASSPPGFRALETQYF
cdr3_nt: TGTGCCAGCTCACCACCCGGCTTCAGGGCGTTGGAGACCCAGTACTTC

j_call: TRBJ2-3
clone_size: .
v_call: TRBV4-3
d_call: TRBD2
cdr3_aa: CASSPNPALAVSTDTQYF
cdr3_nt: TGCGCCAGCAGCCCGAACCCCGCACTAGCGGTAAGCACAGATACGCAGTATTTT

j_call: TRBJ1-6
clone_size: .
v_call: TRBV9
d_call: .
cdr3_aa: CASGVGGSSYNSPLHF
cdr3_nt: TGTGCCAGCGGCGTCGGGGGAAGCTCCTATAATTCACCCCTCCACTTT

j_call: TRBJ2-7
clone_size: .
v_call: TRBV19
d_call: TRBD1
cdr3_aa: CASSTPPGQGRGAQYF
cdr3_nt: TGTGCCAGTAGTACCCCACCCGGACAGGGAAGGGGAGCGCAGTACTTC

j_call: TRBJ1-2
clone_size: .
v_call: TRBV27
d_call: TRBD1
cdr3_aa: CASSPPLIRGYTSYGYTF
cdr3_nt: TGTGCCAGCAGTCCACCCCTAATCAGGGGGTACACTTCCTATGGCTACACCTTC

j_call: TRBJ1-2
clone_size: .
v_call: TRBV19
d_call: .
cdr3_aa: CASAISKGDYGYTF
cdr3_nt: TGTGCCAGTGCAATTTCGAAGGGGGACTATGGCTACACCTTC

j_call: TRBJ2-1
clone_size: .
v_call: TRBV27
d_call: TRBD2
cdr3_aa: CATRPSGAIPQFF
cdr3_nt: TGTGCCACCCGGCCAAGCGGGGCTATTCCACAGTTCTTC

j_call: TRBJ2-5
clone_size: few
v_call: TRBV7-9
d_call: TRBD1
cdr3_aa: CASSLGLGTEQYF
cdr3_nt: TGTGCCAGCAGCTTAGGGCTGGGGACAGAGCAGTACTTC

j_call: TRBJ2-5
clone_size: .
v_call: TRBV7-9
d_call: TRBD1
cdr3_aa: CASSDGTDKETQYF
cdr3_nt: TGTGCCAGCAGCGACGGGACAGATAAAGAGACCCAGTACTTC

j_call: TRBJ1-1
clone_size: once
v_call: TRBV7-3
d_call: .
cdr3_aa: CASSSRVWNTEAFF
cdr3_nt: TGTGCCAGCAGCTCGCGAGTGTGGAACACTGAAGCTTTCTTT

j_call: TRBJ1-4
clone_size: .
v_call: TRBV5-4
d_call: .
cdr3_aa: CATAPVGRINEKLFF
cdr3_nt: TGTGCCACAGCTCCGGTGGGCAGAATAAATGAAAAACTGTTTTTT

j_call: TRBJ1-6
clone_size: .
v_call: TRBV6-5
d_call: TRBD1
cdr3_aa: CASSYPSQGNSPLHF
cdr3_nt: TGTGCCAGCAGTTATCCCTCACAGGGGAATTCACCCCTCCACTTT

j_call: TRBJ2-6
clone_size: .
v_call: TRBV29-1
d_call: .
cdr3_aa: CSVQLSRAGANVLTF
cdr3_nt: TGCAGCGTCCAACTCTCGCGGGCTGGGGCCAACGTCCTGACTTTC

j_call: TRBJ1-1
clone_size: .
v_call: TRBV28
d_call: .
cdr3_aa: CASSFTPGMNTEAFF
cdr3_nt: TGTGCCAGCAGTTTTACCCCCGGGATGAACACTGAAGCTTTCTTT

j_call: TRBJ1-5
clone_size: .
v_call: TRBV27
d_call: TRBD1
cdr3_aa: CASSLVQGGQPQHF
cdr3_nt: TGTGCCAGCAGTTTAGTACAGGGGGGTCAGCCCCAGCATTTT

j_call: TRBJ1-5
clone_size: .
v_call: TRBV5-1
d_call: TRBD1
cdr3_aa: CASSLVPQGDGSFQPQHF
cdr3_nt: TGCGCCAGCAGCTTGGTACCACAGGGGGACGGTAGCTTTCAGCCCCAGCATTTT

j_call: TRBJ1-6
clone_size: .
v_call: TRBV9
d_call: .
cdr3_aa: CASSVVSGDSPLHF
cdr3_nt: TGTGCCAGCAGCGTAGTGTCCGGAGATTCACCCCTCCACTTT